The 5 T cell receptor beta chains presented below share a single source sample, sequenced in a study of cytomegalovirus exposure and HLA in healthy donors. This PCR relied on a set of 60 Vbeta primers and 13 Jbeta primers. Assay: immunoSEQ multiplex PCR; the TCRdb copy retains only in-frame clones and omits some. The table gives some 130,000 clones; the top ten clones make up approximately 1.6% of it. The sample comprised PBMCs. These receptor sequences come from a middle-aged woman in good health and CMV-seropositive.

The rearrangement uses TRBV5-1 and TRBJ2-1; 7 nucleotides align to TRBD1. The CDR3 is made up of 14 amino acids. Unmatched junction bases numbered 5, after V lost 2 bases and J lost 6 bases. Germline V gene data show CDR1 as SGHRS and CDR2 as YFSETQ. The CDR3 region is CASSFPGQFNEQFF. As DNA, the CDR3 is TGCGCCAGCAGCTTCCCGGGACAGTTCAATGAGCAGTTCTTC.

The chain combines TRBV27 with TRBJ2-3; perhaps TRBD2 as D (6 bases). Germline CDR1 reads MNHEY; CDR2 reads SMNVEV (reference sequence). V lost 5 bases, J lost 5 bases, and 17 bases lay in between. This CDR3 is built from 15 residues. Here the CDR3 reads CASSQGLALGDTQYF. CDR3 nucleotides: TGTGCCAGCAGTCAGGGACTCGCTCTCGGAGATACGCAGTATTTT.

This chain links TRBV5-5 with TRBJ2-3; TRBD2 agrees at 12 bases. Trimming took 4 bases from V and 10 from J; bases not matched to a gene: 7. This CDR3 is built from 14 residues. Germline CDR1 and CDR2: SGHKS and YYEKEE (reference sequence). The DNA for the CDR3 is TGTGCCAGCAGCCCGGAGACTAGCGGGAGTTCGCAGTATTTT. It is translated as CASSPETSGSSQYF.

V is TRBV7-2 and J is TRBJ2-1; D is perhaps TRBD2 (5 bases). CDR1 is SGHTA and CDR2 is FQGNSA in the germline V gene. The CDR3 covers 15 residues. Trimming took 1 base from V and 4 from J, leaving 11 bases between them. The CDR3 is CASSLEAATYNEQFF. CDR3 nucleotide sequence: TGTGCCAGCAGCTTAGAAGCGGCCACGTACAATGAGCAGTTCTTC.

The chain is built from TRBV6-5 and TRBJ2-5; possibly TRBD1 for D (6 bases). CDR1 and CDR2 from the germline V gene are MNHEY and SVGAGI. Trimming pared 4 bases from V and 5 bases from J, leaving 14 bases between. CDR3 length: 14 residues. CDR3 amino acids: CASSFRGRRETQYF. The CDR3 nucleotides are TGTGCCAGCAGTTTCAGGGGAAGGAGGGAGACCCAGTACTTC.